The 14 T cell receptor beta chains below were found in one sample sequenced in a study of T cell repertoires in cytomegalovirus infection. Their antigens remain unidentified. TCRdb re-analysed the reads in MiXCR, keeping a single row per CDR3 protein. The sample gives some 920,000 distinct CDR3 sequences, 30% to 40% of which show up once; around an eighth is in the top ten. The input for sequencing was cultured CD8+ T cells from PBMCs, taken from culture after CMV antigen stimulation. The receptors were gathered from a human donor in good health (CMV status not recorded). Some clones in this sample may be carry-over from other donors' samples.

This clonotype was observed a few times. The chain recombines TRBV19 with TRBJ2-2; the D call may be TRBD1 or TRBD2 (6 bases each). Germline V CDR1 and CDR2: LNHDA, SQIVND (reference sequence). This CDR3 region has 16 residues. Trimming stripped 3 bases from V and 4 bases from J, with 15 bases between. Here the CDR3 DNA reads TGTGCCAGTAGTATGAGTGGGGGGCTTGGCACCGGGGAGCTGTTTTTT. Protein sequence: CASSMSGGLGTGELFF.

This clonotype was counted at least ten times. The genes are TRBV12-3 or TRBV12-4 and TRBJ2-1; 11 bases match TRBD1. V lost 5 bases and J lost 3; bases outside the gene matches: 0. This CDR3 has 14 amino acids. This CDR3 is CASSGTGGYNEQFF. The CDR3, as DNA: TGTGCCAGCAGTGGGACAGGGGGCTACAATGAGCAGTTCTTC.

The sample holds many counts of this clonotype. The CDR3 loop reads CASSLFFQSEAFF. Here the CDR3 DNA reads TGTGCCAGCAGCTTATTTTTCCAGTCTGAAGCTTTCTTT. The V gene is TRBV7-2, the J gene TRBJ1-1; D gene uncertain. This CDR3 comprises 13 residues. V lost 2 bases and J lost 6, with 10 bases in between. In germline, CDR1 is SGHTA, CDR2 FQGNSA.

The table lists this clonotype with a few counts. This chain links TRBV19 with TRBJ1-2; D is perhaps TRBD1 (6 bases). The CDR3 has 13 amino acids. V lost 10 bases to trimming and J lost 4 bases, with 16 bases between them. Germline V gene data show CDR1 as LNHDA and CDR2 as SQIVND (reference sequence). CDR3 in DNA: TGTGCCACCCGACTACAGGGCGCCTATGGCTACACCTTC. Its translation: CATRLQGAYGYTF. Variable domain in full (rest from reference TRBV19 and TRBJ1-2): DGGITQSPKYLFRKEGQNVTLSCEQNLNHDAMYWYRQDPGQGLRLIYYSQIVNDFQKGDIAEGYSVSREKKESFPLTVTSAQKNPTAFYLCATRLQGAYGYTFGSGTRLTVV.

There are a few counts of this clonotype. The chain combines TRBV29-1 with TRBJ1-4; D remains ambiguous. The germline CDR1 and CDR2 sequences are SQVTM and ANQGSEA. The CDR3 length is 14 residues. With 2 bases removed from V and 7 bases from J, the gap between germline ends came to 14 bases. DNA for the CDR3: TGCAGCGTTGAAATATCCCATTCTGGTGAAAAACTGTTTTTT. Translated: CSVEISHSGEKLFF.

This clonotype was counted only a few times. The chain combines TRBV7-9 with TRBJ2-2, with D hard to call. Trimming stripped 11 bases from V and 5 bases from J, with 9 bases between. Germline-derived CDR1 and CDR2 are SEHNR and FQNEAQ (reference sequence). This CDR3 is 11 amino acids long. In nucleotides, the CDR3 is TGTGCCGGCTTAAAGACCGGGGAGCTGTTTTTT. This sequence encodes CAGLKTGELFF.

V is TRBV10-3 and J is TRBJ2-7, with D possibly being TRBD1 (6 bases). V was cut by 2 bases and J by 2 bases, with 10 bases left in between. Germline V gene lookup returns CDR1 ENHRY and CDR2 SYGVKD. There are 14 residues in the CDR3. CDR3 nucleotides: TGTGCCATCAGTGAGGGGGACACCGCCTACGAGCAGTACTTC. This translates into CAISEGDTAYEQYF.

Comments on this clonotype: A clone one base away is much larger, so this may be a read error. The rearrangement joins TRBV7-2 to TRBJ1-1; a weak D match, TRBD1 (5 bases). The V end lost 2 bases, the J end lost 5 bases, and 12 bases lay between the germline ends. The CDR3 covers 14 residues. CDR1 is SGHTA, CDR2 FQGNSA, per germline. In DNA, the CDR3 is TGTGCCAGCAGCTTACTCATGGGGGAAACTGAAGCTTTCTTT. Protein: CASSLLMGETEAFF.

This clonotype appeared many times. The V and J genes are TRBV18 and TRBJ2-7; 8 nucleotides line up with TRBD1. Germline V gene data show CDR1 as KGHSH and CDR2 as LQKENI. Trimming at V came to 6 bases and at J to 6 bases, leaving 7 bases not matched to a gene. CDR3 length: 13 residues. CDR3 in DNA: TGTGCCAGCTCTACCGGGACAGGTAGCGAGCAGTACGTC. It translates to CASSTGTGSEQYV.

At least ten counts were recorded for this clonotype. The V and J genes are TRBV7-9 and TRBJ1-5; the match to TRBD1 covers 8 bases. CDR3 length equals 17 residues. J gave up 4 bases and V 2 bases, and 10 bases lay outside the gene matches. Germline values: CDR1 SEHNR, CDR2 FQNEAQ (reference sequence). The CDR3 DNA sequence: TGTGCCAGCAGCTTAACCGCGACAGGGGAGCATAATCAGCCCCAGCATTTT. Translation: CASSLTATGEHNQPQHF.

This chain's CDR3 is CTGSQDLGGGANEKLFF. The CDR3 region has the DNA TGCACCGGCAGCCAAGATTTAGGGGGGGGTGCTAATGAAAAACTGTTTTTT. The chain is built from TRBV4-3 and TRBJ1-4; D is possibly TRBD1 (6 bases). Germline-derived CDR1 and CDR2 are LGHNA and YSLEER. This CDR3 is built from 17 residues.

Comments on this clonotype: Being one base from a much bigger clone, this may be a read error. The CDR3 is CASSPRRRNEQFF. In DNA form, the CDR3 reads TGTGCCAGCAGCCCCAGACGAAGGAATGAGCAGTTCTTC. This chain links TRBV7-6 with TRBJ2-1, with no clear D. The CDR3 loop spans 13 amino acids. Germline values: CDR1 SGHVS, CDR2 FNYEAQ. Trimming stripped 5 bases from V and 7 bases from J, with 12 bases between.

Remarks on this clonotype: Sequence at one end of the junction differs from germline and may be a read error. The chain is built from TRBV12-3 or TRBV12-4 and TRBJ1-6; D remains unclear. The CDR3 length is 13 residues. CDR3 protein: CANSHSRNSPLHF. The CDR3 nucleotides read TGTGCCAACAGTCACAGTCGGAATTCACCCCTCCACTTT.

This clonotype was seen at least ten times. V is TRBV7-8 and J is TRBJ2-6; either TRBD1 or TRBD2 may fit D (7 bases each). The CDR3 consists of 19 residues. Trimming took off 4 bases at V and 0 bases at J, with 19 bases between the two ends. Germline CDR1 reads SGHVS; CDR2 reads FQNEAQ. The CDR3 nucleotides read TGTGCCAGCAGCTCAAGGGGGGGGACAGCGAGCTCTGGGGCCAACGTCCTGACTTTC. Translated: CASSSRGGTASSGANVLTF. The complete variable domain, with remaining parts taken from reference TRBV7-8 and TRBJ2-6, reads GAGVSQSPRYKVAKRGQDVALRCDPISGHVSLFWYQQALGQGPEFLTYFQNEAQLDKSGLPSDRFFAERPEGSVSTLKIQRTQQEDSAVYLCASSSRGGTASSGANVLTFGAGSRLTVL.